This TCR beta chain stems from a study of blood T cells in healthy people across ages (dated by TCRdb to 2014 to 2015). The study in broad terms: In model experiments, template switching captured about one uniquely barcoded TCR beta cDNA molecule for every two T cells. Donors were grouped into four age groups: young (average approximately 15 years), middle-aged (39), aged (around 60) and long-lived (about 82). Donors of different ages were randomly distributed across sequencing lanes to avoid experimental bias. For two donors (one aged 18 to 30 and one aged 80 or older), the study analyzed two additional independent replicas of 1 million unique cDNA reads from the same blood draw. To track age-related changes in TCR beta repertoire diversity, the study relied on deep sequencing normalized with unique cDNA molecular identifiers.

Systemically healthy Caucasian individuals from Russia, some 36 in total and aged about 6 to 90 years, were included as donors. Around 9.8 milliliters of peripheral blood were collected from each donor into EDTA-treated Vacutainer tubes. Ficoll-Paque density-gradient centrifugation was used to isolate PBMCs, with at least 6 million obtained per sample. Trizol reagent was used to extract total RNA from the PBMCs, yielding at least 6 micrograms per sample. Naive CD45RAhigh/CD27high T cell percentages were measured by flow cytometry on a PBMC aliquot from every donor. Broader findings and caveats from the paper: Observed TCR beta diversity correlated strongly with the percentage of naive T cells measured by flow cytometry. Observed TCR beta diversity per million T cells fell roughly linearly with age, and a significant reduction was already apparent by age roughly 40. Estimates of total diversity from one million sequenced T cells were regarded as lower bounds and underestimates. Bulk unsorted PBMC profiling prevented conclusive comparison of naive and antigen-experienced compartments. Because donor CMV infection status was unknown, age-related changes in expanded clonotypes were potentially confounded. Compared with the aged group, the long-lived group had more naive CD4+ T cells, fewer expanded clones and increased TCR diversity, a pattern suggesting age selection.

The germline V gene yields MNHEY for CDR1 and SVGAGI for CDR2. The CDR3 spans 14 residues, from the cysteine through the phenylalanine. Only the CDR3 part of the read is kept: 42 bases, read in frame from the first base. V and J are truncated by 4 bases and 2 bases respectively, leaving an intervening sequence of 11 bases. This clonotype has at least ten counts. The antigen it recognizes is unknown. It has no much larger one-base neighbor in the sample; base qualities were not kept. Library preparation used 5' RACE. This sample was sequenced with an Illumina HiSeq 2500. A second roughly 6 to 12 cycle PCR used a sample-barcoded 5' primer and a J-beta primer mix. Each TCR beta cDNA molecule received a unique molecular identifier from a template-switch 5' adaptor carrying 12 random nucleotides. At least 2.5 million CDR3-containing paired-end reads were obtained from each sample. All of the RNA was converted into first-strand cDNA using the Mint cDNA synthesis kit, with a TRBC-specific oligonucleotide serving as the primer. After uracil-DNA glycosylase treatment, a first 18-cycle PCR used universal primers M1SS and BC2_uni_R on all cDNA. From the authors' description of their analysis: For normalization, 1 million high-quality reads, each with a distinct molecular identifier, were randomly selected from each sample. Reads with shared molecular identifiers were discarded instead of being binned into consensus sequences. MiTCR, run with a Q25 quality threshold and the strictest error-elimination algorithm, handled CDR3 identification, clonotype clustering and error correction. Lower-bound total TCR beta diversity was estimated with a nonparametric unseen species model using Euler transformation. TCRdb reprocessed the public reads (quality trimming at Q25 with fastp, clone calling with MiXCR) and kept in-frame beta chains. Each entry is one CDR3 protein sequence, shown with its most common DNA and genes. Here the V and J calls rest on TCRdb's processing, not on the authors' analysis. The sample has about 590,000 distinct CDR3 sequences on record, 25% to 35% of them singletons. Clones ranked in the top ten supply 15% to 17% of the sample.

The source is a woman older than 75 in good health. The V and J segments used are TRBV6-5 and TRBJ1-2; possibly the D gene is TRBD1, per 5 matching bases. The specimen was blood. This receptor carries the CDR3 CASSSGRLNYGYTF. DNA sequence: TGTGCCAGCAGTTCGGGACGGCTGAACTATGGCTACACCTTC.